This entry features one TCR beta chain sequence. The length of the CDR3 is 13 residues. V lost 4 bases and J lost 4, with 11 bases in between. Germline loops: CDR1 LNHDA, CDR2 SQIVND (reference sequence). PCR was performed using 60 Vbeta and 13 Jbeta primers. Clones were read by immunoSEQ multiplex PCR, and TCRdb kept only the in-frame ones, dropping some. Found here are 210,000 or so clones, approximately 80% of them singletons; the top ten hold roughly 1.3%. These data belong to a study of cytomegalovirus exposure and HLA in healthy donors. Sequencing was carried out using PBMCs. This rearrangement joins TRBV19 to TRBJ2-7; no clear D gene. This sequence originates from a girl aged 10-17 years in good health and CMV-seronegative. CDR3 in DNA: TGTGCCAGTAGTAGAGCTGAAACGTACGAGCAGTACTTC. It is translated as CASSRAETYEQYF.